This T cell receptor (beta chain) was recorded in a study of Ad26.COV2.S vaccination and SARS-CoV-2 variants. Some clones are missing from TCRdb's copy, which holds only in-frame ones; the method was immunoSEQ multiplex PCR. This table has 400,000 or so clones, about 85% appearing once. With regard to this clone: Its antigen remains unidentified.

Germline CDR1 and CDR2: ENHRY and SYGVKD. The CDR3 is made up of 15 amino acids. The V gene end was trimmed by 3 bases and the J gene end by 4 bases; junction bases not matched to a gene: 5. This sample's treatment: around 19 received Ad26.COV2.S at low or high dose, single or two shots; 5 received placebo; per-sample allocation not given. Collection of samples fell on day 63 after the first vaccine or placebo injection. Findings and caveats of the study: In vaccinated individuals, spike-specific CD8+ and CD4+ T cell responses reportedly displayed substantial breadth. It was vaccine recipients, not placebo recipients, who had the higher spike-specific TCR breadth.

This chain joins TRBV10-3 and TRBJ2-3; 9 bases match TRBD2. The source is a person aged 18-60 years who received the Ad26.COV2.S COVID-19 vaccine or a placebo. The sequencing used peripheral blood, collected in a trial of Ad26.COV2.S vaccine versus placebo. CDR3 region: CAISDGGGAADTQYF. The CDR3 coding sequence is TGTGCCATCAGTGATGGCGGGGGGGCTGCAGATACGCAGTATTTT.